The 25 T cell receptor beta chains in this list originate from one sample, sequenced in a study of T-cell memory formation after mild COVID-19. TCRdb redid the calling of the 5' RACE reads with MiXCR, one entry per CDR3 protein. The sample holds 470,000 or so distinct CDR3 sequences, roughly 18% seen once. The sample comprised PBMCs or a T cell subset sorted from them (not recorded which). The source is an adult woman who had mild COVID-19 (a few samples of this study predate the infection). Cell type and time point are not known.

The chain joins TRBV6-5 to TRBJ1-1; TRBD1 might be the D (5 bases). The CDR3 extends over 14 amino acids. CDR1 MNHEY and CDR2 SVGAGI come from the germline V gene. V was shortened by 4 bases and J by 2 bases, with 11 bases between the two germline ends. The CDR3 here is CASSSFGANTEAFF. The CDR3 DNA sequence: TGTGCCAGCAGTTCTTTTGGGGCAAACACTGAAGCTTTCTTT.

This chain links TRBV7-6 with TRBJ2-3; D is possibly TRBD1 or TRBD2 (6 bases each). From germline, CDR1 is SGHVS and CDR2 FNYEAQ. The CDR3 loop spans 15 amino acids. Trimming stripped 5 bases from V and 6 bases from J, with 18 bases between. CDR3 in DNA: TGTGCCAGCAGCGATGAGGGGGGAGGAATCGATACGCAGTATTTT. Translation gives CASSDEGGGIDTQYF.

This clonotype was seen a handful of times. The rearrangement links TRBV24-1 to TRBJ2-1; no firm D call. Germline V lookup: CDR1 KGHDR, CDR2 SFDVKD. CDR3 length equals 13 residues. Trimming took off 7 bases at V and 0 bases at J, with 6 bases between the two ends. The CDR3 DNA reads as TGTGCCACCAGGGACCCCTCCTACAATGAGCAGTTCTTC. Its translation is CATRDPSYNEQFF.

In its sample, this clonotype was seen a few times. The chain employs TRBV30 and TRBJ1-2; D is unclear. Germline V gives CDR1 GTSNPN, CDR2 SVGIG (reference sequence). This CDR3 spans 15 amino acids. The V and J ends lost 3 bases and 4 bases respectively, with 18 bases between them. CDR3 sequence reads: CAWRQEDGRSYGYTF. The CDR3 coding sequence is TGTGCCTGGAGGCAGGAGGACGGCAGGAGCTATGGCTACACCTTC.

The chain uses TRBV7-9 and TRBJ2-1; a possible D gene is TRBD1 (5 bases). The CDR3 runs 16 residues. Trimming left V 5 bases short and J 1 base short, with 15 bases between. Germline V gene sequence: CDR1 SEHNR, CDR2 FQNEAQ (reference sequence). CDR3 loop: CASSTHRSASYNEQFF. The CDR3 DNA follows: TGTGCCAGCAGCACACACAGGTCAGCGTCCTACAATGAGCAGTTCTTC.

The J gene is TRBJ2-1, the V gene TRBV19; D is uncertain. This CDR3 contains 15 residues. V lost 5 bases and J 2 bases, leaving 13 bases between the germline ends. From germline, CDR1 is LNHDA and CDR2 SQIVND (reference sequence). The CDR3 DNA reads TGTGCCAGTAGTGGCGGTACAGTACCCTACAATGAGCAGTTCTTC. Translating it yields CASSGGTVPYNEQFF.

In its sample, this clonotype was seen a few times. This chain uses TRBV7-9 with TRBJ2-3; a weak D match, TRBD2 (5 bases). Per germline, CDR1 SEHNR and CDR2 FQNEAQ (reference sequence). The CDR3 runs 15 residues. V lost 1 base and J 8 bases, leaving 16 bases between the germline ends. CDR3 DNA: TGTGCCAGCAGCTTAGAAAGAATCCGTCGGGGTACGCAGTATTTT. Its protein is CASSLERIRRGTQYF.

A few counts support this clonotype. The V gene is TRBV5-5, the J gene TRBJ1-1; no clear D. The CDR3 consists of 14 residues. The V gene's germline CDR1 is SGHKS and CDR2 YYEKEE (reference sequence). V lost 2 bases, J lost 2 bases, and 10 bases lay in between. In nucleotides, the CDR3 is TGTGCCAGCAGCTTCCGGGCCCTAAACACTGAAGCTTTCTTT. It encodes CASSFRALNTEAFF.

This clonotype was recorded many times. The V gene is TRBV7-2, the J gene TRBJ2-1; 11 positions agree with TRBD1. V lost 1 base and J lost 0; bases outside the gene matches: 2. Germline assignment: CDR1 SGHTA and CDR2 FQGNSA. The CDR3 is 17 amino acids. DNA of the CDR3: TGTGCCAGCAGCTTAGGGACAGGGGGCCCCTCCTACAATGAGCAGTTCTTC. Protein: CASSLGTGGPSYNEQFF.

The chain combines TRBV15 with TRBJ2-7, with D perhaps TRBD2 (5 bases). Germline V lookup: CDR1 LNHNV, CDR2 YYDKDF (reference sequence). The CDR3 consists of 15 residues. Trimming took off 0 bases at V and 2 bases at J, with 11 bases between the two ends. CDR3 nucleotides: TGTGCCACCAGCAGAGATCGCAGAGGGCCCTACGAGCAGTACTTC. Residues: CATSRDRRGPYEQYF.

This clonotype showed up just a few times. This chain links TRBV24-1 with TRBJ2-2, with 7 positions matching TRBD1. The CDR3 spans 14 residues. Trimming took 12 bases from V and 5 from J; bases not matched to a gene: 11. Per the germline V gene, CDR1 is KGHDR and CDR2 is SFDVKD. The CDR3 sequence: CAPRKGAETGELFF. The CDR3 bases are TGTGCCCCGAGAAAGGGGGCAGAAACCGGGGAGCTGTTTTTT.

The V gene is TRBV6-5, the J gene TRBJ1-2; D gene unclear. V lost 2 bases to trimming and J lost 1 base, with 20 bases between them. The CDR3 covers 18 residues. Germline lookup yields CDR1 MNHEY and CDR2 SVGAGI. The CDR3 spells CASSYPLPGASSNYGYTF. CDR3 coding DNA: TGTGCCAGCAGTTACCCCCTGCCGGGAGCGTCTAGTAACTATGGCTACACCTTC.

This sequence joins TRBV5-8 and TRBJ2-5; D is perhaps TRBD1 or TRBD2 (5 bases each). The V gene's germline CDR1 is SGHTS and CDR2 YDEGEE. Trimming removed 4 bases from V and 5 bases from J, with 12 bases in between. There are 13 residues in the CDR3. For the CDR3, the DNA is TGTGCCAGCAGCCCCTGGGGGTCGGAGACCCAGTACTTC. Its translation is CASSPWGSETQYF.

The V call is TRBV5-1, the J call TRBJ2-3, with D perhaps matching TRBD1 (6 bases). The length of the CDR3 is 12 residues. CDR1 is SGHRS, CDR2 YFSETQ, per germline. Trimming removed 7 bases at V and 5 bases at J, with 11 bases between. CDR3 sequence: CASGQGKDTQYF. CDR3 bases: TGCGCCAGCGGGCAGGGGAAAGATACGCAGTATTTT. Full variable domain (outside the CDR3, taken from reference TRBV5-1 and TRBJ2-3): KAGVTQTPRYLIKTRGQQVTLSCSPISGHRSVSWYQQTPGQGLQFLFEYFSETQRNKGNFPGRFSGRQFSNSRSEMNVSTLELGDSALYLCASGQGKDTQYFGPGTRLTVL.

V and J are TRBV29-1 and TRBJ2-1; 11 bases align to TRBD1. Germline V gene sequence: CDR1 SQVTM, CDR2 ANQGSEA. The CDR3 covers 14 residues. V shed 7 bases and J 6 bases; nucleotides not matched to a gene: 8. CDR3 protein: CSALDRGLGNEQFF. CDR3 DNA sequence: TGCAGCGCTCTGGACAGGGGGCTGGGCAATGAGCAGTTCTTC.

The chain has TRBV5-1 and TRBJ2-5; 13 nucleotides align to TRBD2. Unmatched junction bases numbered 3, after V lost 2 bases and J lost 2 bases. Looked up from germline, CDR1 is SGHRS and CDR2 is YFSETQ. The CDR3 spans 16 residues. In DNA, the CDR3 is TGCGCCAGCAGCTTCGGACTAGCGGGGGTACAAGAGACCCAGTACTTC. This encodes CASSFGLAGVQETQYF.

The table lists this clonotype with a few counts. The rearrangement joins TRBV5-1 to TRBJ2-3; 7 positions agree with TRBD2. This CDR3 has 16 amino acids. V was clipped by 1 base and J by 2 bases; unmatched bases: 7. CDR1 SGHRS and CDR2 YFSETQ come from the germline V gene. This CDR3 is CASSLRASGHTDTQYF. DNA for the CDR3: TGCGCCAGCAGCTTGCGGGCTAGCGGACACACAGATACGCAGTATTTT.

V and J are TRBV7-9 and TRBJ2-7, with D perhaps TRBD2 (6 bases). The CDR3 length is 15 residues. With 5 bases removed from V and 5 bases from J, the gap between germline ends came to 19 bases. The germline CDR1 and CDR2 sequences are SEHNR and FQNEAQ (reference sequence). The CDR3 DNA is TGTGCCAGCAGCCAGGGCCGGGACTTCTTCCACGAGCAGTACTTC. Translated: CASSQGRDFFHEQYF. Filled out from reference TRBV7-9 and TRBJ2-7, the complete variable domain reads DTGVSQNPRHKITKRGQNVTFRCDPISEHNRLYWYRQTLGQGPEFLTYFQNEAQLEKSRLLSDRFSAERPKGSFSTLEIQRTEQGDSAMYLCASSQGRDFFHEQYFGPGTRLTVT.

The V gene is TRBV4-1, the J gene TRBJ2-3; no reliable D call. Trimming removed 0 bases at V and 1 base at J, with 14 bases between. The CDR3 runs 17 residues. CDR1 is MGHRA, CDR2 YSYEKL, per germline. The CDR3 sequence is CASSQDNFGRRTDTQYF. The CDR3 DNA reads as TGCGCCAGCAGCCAAGATAATTTTGGGCGTCGCACAGATACGCAGTATTTT.

In its sample, this clonotype was seen once. The J gene is TRBJ1-3, the V gene TRBV9; 9 nucleotides match TRBD1. CDR1 and CDR2 from the germline V gene are SGDLS and YYNGEE. This CDR3 is built from 16 residues. With V trimmed by 3 bases and J by 5 bases, 9 bases remained unmatched. CDR3 DNA: TGTGCCAGCAGCGAGTCAGGTACAGGGGGCAGAAACACCATATATTTT. Protein product: CASSESGTGGRNTIYF.

This clonotype counts as medium-sized. This chain joins TRBV5-1 and TRBJ2-7; 12 bases agree with TRBD2. The CDR3 length is 15 residues. Germline V gene data show CDR1 as SGHRS and CDR2 as YFSETQ. V dropped 3 bases and J dropped 4; count of bases not matched to a gene: 5. The CDR3 loop is CASSSGLAGMYEQYF. CDR3 nucleotide sequence: TGCGCCAGCAGCTCCGGACTAGCGGGAATGTACGAGCAGTACTTC.

The genes are TRBV19 and TRBJ2-3; no reliable D call. V was trimmed by 4 bases and J by 0 bases, leaving 8 bases between them. CDR3 size: 14 residues. The germline V gene has CDR1 LNHDA and CDR2 SQIVND (reference sequence). The CDR3 reads CASSTDDSTDTQYF. The CDR3 region has the DNA TGTGCCAGTAGTACCGATGACAGCACAGATACGCAGTATTTT.

This clonotype was seen just once. The rearrangement joins TRBV5-4 to TRBJ2-1; 8 bases match TRBD1. This CDR3 is 15 amino acids long. With V trimmed by 4 bases and J by 5 bases, 8 bases remained unmatched. Germline values: CDR1 SGHNT, CDR2 YYREEE (reference sequence). CDR3 nucleotides: TGTGCCAGCAGCGACAAGGGACAGGCCGACAATGAGCAGTTCTTC. Translation: CASSDKGQADNEQFF. Complete variable domain (other parts from reference TRBV5-4 and TRBJ2-1): ETGVTQSPTHLIKTRGQQVTLRCSSQSGHNTVSWYQQALGQGPQFIFQYYREEENGRGNFPPRFSGLQFPNYSSELNVNALELDDSALYLCASSDKGQADNEQFFGPGTRLTVL.

This chain uses TRBV2 with TRBJ2-3; the D call may be TRBD1 or TRBD2 (6 bases each). The length of the CDR3 is 14 residues. The V and J ends lost 8 bases and 6 bases respectively, with 18 bases between them. Germline V gene sequence: CDR1 SNHLY, CDR2 FYNNEI. CDR3 nucleotide sequence: TGTGCCAGCGGGGGCGGAGGGCCGGGTGATACGCAGTATTTT. Its translation: CASGGGGPGDTQYF.

The sample holds a few counts of this clonotype. This rearrangement joins TRBV6-6 to TRBJ2-3, with a tentative D call TRBD2 (5 bases). Germline V gene data show CDR1 as MNHNY and CDR2 as SVGAGI (reference sequence). The CDR3 runs 14 residues. V shed 10 bases and J shed 0 bases, with 14 bases lying between them. CDR3 in amino acids: CATRLSLSTDTQYF. CDR3 DNA sequence: TGTGCCACCAGACTATCCTTAAGCACAGATACGCAGTATTTT.